A single sample gave rise to the 25 T cell receptor beta chains below, sequenced in a study of Tregs in tolerant kidney transplant recipients. The table came from immunoSEQ multiplex PCR; TCRdb's copy has only in-frame clones and leaves some out. The sample carries some 100,000 clones, 85% to 95% recorded once. The source material was CD4+ T cells from blood. The source of these receptors is a human donor in good health.

CDR3 loop: CASSESTRGQNGYTF. CDR3 in DNA: TGCGCCAGCAGTGAGTCGACTCGGGGACAGAATGGCTACACCTTC. V gene TRBV10-1 combines with J gene TRBJ1-2; TRBD1 agrees at 7 bases. This CDR3 region has 15 residues. The germline CDR1 and CDR2 sequences are WNHNN and SYGVQD (reference sequence). V lost 0 bases and J lost 6; bases outside the gene matches: 7.

The chain is built from TRBV19 and TRBJ2-7, with D possibly being TRBD1 (6 bases). This CDR3 region has 14 residues. V was pared by 7 bases and J by 2 bases, with 15 bases between. Germline V gives CDR1 LNHDA, CDR2 SQIVND (reference sequence). CDR3 sequence: CASTQTGSTYEQYF. The CDR3 bases are TGTGCCAGTACCCAGACAGGCTCCACCTACGAGCAGTACTTC.

The genes are TRBV10-3 and TRBJ1-2, with 9 nucleotides matching TRBD1. Germline assignment: CDR1 ENHRY and CDR2 SYGVKD. V gave up 3 bases and J gave up 4 bases; unmatched junction bases: 6. The CDR3 has 15 residues. The CDR3 bases are TGTGCCATCAGTGATCCACAGGGGGCACCCTATGGCTACACCTTC. Its protein is CAISDPQGAPYGYTF.

The rearrangement uses TRBV5-5 and TRBJ1-2, with 9 bases fitting TRBD1. CDR3 size: 15 residues. In germline, CDR1 is SGHKS, CDR2 YYEKEE (reference sequence). V lost 6 bases and J lost 5; bases outside the gene matches: 11. CDR3 bases: TGTGCCAGCACTATCACGACAGGGGGTCTATATGGCTACACCTTC. Translated, it gives CASTITTGGLYGYTF.

The chain couples TRBV11-2 to TRBJ1-2; possible D gene TRBD1, 6 bases. The CDR3 is made up of 13 amino acids. Germline CDR1 and CDR2: SGHAT and FQNNGV. The V end was cut by 1 base, the J end by 8 bases, with 11 bases between. For the CDR3, the DNA is TGTGCCAGCAGCTTAGGGCAGGGGAAAGGCTACACCTTC. It specifies CASSLGQGKGYTF. Together with reference TRBV11-2 and TRBJ1-2, the CDR3 gives the full variable domain: EAGVAQSPRYKIIEKRQSVAFWCNPISGHATLYWYQQILGQGPKLLIQFQNNGVVDDSQLPKDRFSAERLKGVDSTLKIQPAKLEDSAVYLCASSLGQGKGYTFGSGTRLTVV.

CDR3 loop: CASSLGHTAEAFF. As DNA, the CDR3 is TGCGCCAGCAGCTTGGGGCATACCGCTGAAGCTTTCTTT. The chain has TRBV5-1 and TRBJ1-1; D ambiguous. CDR1 and CDR2 (germline): SGHRS, YFSETQ. The CDR3 consists of 13 residues. V was clipped by 0 bases and J by 6 bases, with 9 bases between them.

The rearrangement links TRBV11-2 to TRBJ1-2, with D unresolved. The germline V and J ends were trimmed by 4 bases and 8 bases, with 17 bases remaining between them. Germline assignment: CDR1 SGHAT and CDR2 FQNNGV. The length of the CDR3 is 14 residues. CDR3 residues: CASSSPLLVEGYTF. CDR3 nucleotide sequence: TGTGCCAGCAGCTCGCCCCTTTTGGTGGAAGGCTACACCTTC.

J is TRBJ2-1 and V is TRBV19, with 7 bases lining up with TRBD2. Germline V CDR1 and CDR2: LNHDA, SQIVND (reference sequence). Trimming took 4 bases from V and 5 from J; bases not matched to a gene: 11. CDR3 length: 16 amino acids. The CDR3 DNA is TGTGCCAGTAGTAACATAGCGGGCCTAATAAACAATGAGCAGTTCTTC. It is translated as CASSNIAGLINNEQFF.

V and J are TRBV6-4 and TRBJ2-2, with D perhaps matching TRBD1 (5 bases). CDR1 and CDR2 (germline): MRHNA, SNTAGT. The CDR3 spans 18 residues. The V end was cut by 7 bases, the J end by 6 bases, with 27 bases between. DNA for the CDR3: TGTGCCAGCACCTACTCCCCCCCTCGGCAGGGCTGGGCCGGGGAGCTGTTTTTT. Encoded protein: CASTYSPPRQGWAGELFF.

A few counts support this clone. The chain links TRBV18 to TRBJ2-1, with D possibly matching TRBD2 (6 bases). Germline V gives CDR1 KGHSH, CDR2 LQKENI. CDR3 size: 15 residues. The V end was cut by 3 bases, the J end by 3 bases, with 12 bases between. This CDR3 reads CASSPSGTHYNEQFF. CDR3 nucleotides: TGTGCCAGCTCACCCTCCGGGACTCACTACAATGAGCAGTTCTTC.

This chain links TRBV28 with TRBJ2-3; 7 bases are shared with TRBD1. Germline loops: CDR1 MDHEN, CDR2 SYDVKM. The length of the CDR3 is 14 residues. V trimming: 4 bases; J trimming: 2 bases; junction bases outside the gene matches: 3. In DNA form, the CDR3 reads TGTGCCAGCAGTTCCGGACAGGCCACAGATACGCAGTATTTT. Translated: CASSSGQATDTQYF.

The chain links TRBV30 to TRBJ1-1; 9 bases are a match to TRBD1. This CDR3 has 14 amino acids. Germline values: CDR1 GTSNPN, CDR2 SVGIG (reference sequence). After removal of 4 bases from V and 1 base from J, the junction contained 4 bases not matched to a gene. CDR3 sequence: CAWTPGQGNTEAFF. In nucleotides, the CDR3 is TGTGCCTGGACCCCGGGACAGGGGAACACTGAAGCTTTCTTT.

This rearrangement joins TRBV5-1 to TRBJ1-1, with D possibly TRBD1 on 5 matching bases. The CDR3 has 12 amino acids. Germline V gives CDR1 SGHRS, CDR2 YFSETQ. Trimming shortened V by 0 bases and J by 10 bases, and 10 bases separated the two germline ends. The CDR3 DNA reads as TGCGCCAGCAGCTTGGAGCAGGGTACAGCTTTCTTT. This sequence encodes CASSLEQGTAFF.

V gene TRBV5-8 combines with J gene TRBJ1-2; no clear D. V dropped 4 bases and J dropped 6 bases, with 10 bases sitting between them. CDR1 and CDR2 from the germline V gene are SGHTS and YDEGEE. The CDR3 runs 12 residues. CDR3 DNA: TGTGCCAGCAGCCGCTATAGAGATGGCTACACCTTC. It codes for CASSRYRDGYTF.

V gene TRBV18 combines with J gene TRBJ1-1; possible D gene TRBD1, 5 bases. The CDR3 consists of 15 residues. The ends were cut back, 6 bases at V and 3 bases at J, with 17 bases in the middle. Germline loops: CDR1 KGHSH, CDR2 LQKENI. CDR3 nucleotides: TGTGCCAGCTCGGGCCGGGGCCGAGGGGACACTGAAGCTTTCTTT. Translating gives CASSGRGRGDTEAFF.

V and J are TRBV5-1 and TRBJ2-7; TRBD1 aligns across 7 bases. Germline V CDR1 and CDR2: SGHRS, YFSETQ. The trim removed 5 bases at V and 9 bases at J, leaving 14 bases unmatched. This CDR3 contains 14 residues. This CDR3 is CASSPLGQGGGQYF. CDR3 DNA sequence: TGCGCCAGCAGTCCTCTGGGACAAGGGGGCGGGCAGTACTTC.

The chain employs TRBV29-1 and TRBJ2-5, with 9 bases matching TRBD1. This CDR3 is built from 13 residues. Losses at the gene ends were 5 bases for V and 3 bases for J; bases not matched to a gene: 4. Germline CDR1 and CDR2: SQVTM and ANQGSEA. The CDR3 bases are TGCAGCGTTAAGACAGGGGGTGAAGAGACCCAGTACTTC. Its protein product is CSVKTGGEETQYF.

A single count supports this clone. The rearrangement uses TRBV7-2 and TRBJ2-2; D is perhaps TRBD2 (5 bases). V gave up 5 bases and J gave up 4 bases, with 17 bases separating them. Per germline, CDR1 SGHTA and CDR2 FQGNSA. This CDR3 has 16 residues. The CDR3 sequence is CASSLASPRATGELFF. In DNA form, the CDR3 reads TGTGCCAGCAGCCTCGCCTCCCCGCGGGCCACCGGGGAGCTGTTTTTT. The variable domain in full, with the rest retrieved from reference TRBV7-2 and TRBJ2-2, is GAGVSQSPSNKVTEKGKDVELRCDPISGHTALYWYRQSLGQGLEFLIYFQGNSAPDKSGLPSDRFSAERTGGSVSTLTIQRTQQEDSAVYLCASSLASPRATGELFFGEGSRLTVL.

The chain joins TRBV27 to TRBJ2-1; D perhaps matches TRBD2 (6 bases). The CDR3 length is 17 residues. The germline gives CDR1 MNHEY, CDR2 SMNVEV (reference sequence). Trimming left V 5 bases short and J 0 bases short, with 17 bases between. The CDR3 nucleotides read TGTGCCAGCAGTCTGGGGAACCGGGGAGGCTCCTACAATGAGCAGTTCTTC. Residues: CASSLGNRGGSYNEQFF.

This chain uses TRBV5-1 with TRBJ1-2; a weak D match, TRBD1 (6 bases). This CDR3 contains 14 residues. The germline V and J ends were trimmed by 3 bases and 3 bases, with 12 bases remaining between them. CDR1 and CDR2 from the germline V gene are SGHRS and YFSETQ. CDR3: CASSYQGSDYGYTF. DNA of the CDR3: TGCGCCAGCAGCTACCAGGGGTCTGACTATGGCTACACCTTC. Variable domain in full (rest from reference TRBV5-1 and TRBJ1-2): KAGVTQTPRYLIKTRGQQVTLSCSPISGHRSVSWYQQTPGQGLQFLFEYFSETQRNKGNFPGRFSGRQFSNSRSEMNVSTLELGDSALYLCASSYQGSDYGYTFGSGTRLTVV.

J is TRBJ1-4 and V is TRBV18; D possibly corresponds to TRBD1 (5 bases). The CDR3 has 15 residues. Germline values: CDR1 KGHSH, CDR2 LQKENI. The germline V and J ends were trimmed by 0 bases and 10 bases, with 15 bases remaining between them. CDR3 residues: CASSPPSPSQGKLFF. The CDR3 region has the DNA TGTGCCAGCTCACCACCGTCCCCTTCGCAGGGAAAACTGTTTTTT. Combining the CDR3 with reference TRBV18 and TRBJ1-4 gives the whole variable domain NAGVMQNPRHLVRRRGQEARLRCSPMKGHSHVYWYRQLPEEGLKFMVYLQKENIIDESGMPKERFSAEFPKEGPSILRIQQVVRGDSAAYFCASSPPSPSQGKLFFGSGTQLSVL.

This sequence joins TRBV6-5 and TRBJ1-3; D possibly corresponds to TRBD1 (6 bases). Germline V gene lookup returns CDR1 MNHEY and CDR2 SVGAGI. V was cut by 5 bases and J by 2 bases, with 13 bases left in between. This CDR3 contains 15 residues. CDR3 residues: CASSRGGGPGNTIYF. The CDR3 nucleotides read TGTGCCAGCAGTCGGGGCGGGGGGCCTGGAAACACCATATATTTT.

The CDR3 DNA reads TGTGCCAGCAGCCCGTCGAGCACAGATACGCAGTATTTT. It yields the protein CASSPSSTDTQYF. This chain connects TRBV11-2 to TRBJ2-3; D remains unclear. CDR1 SGHAT and CDR2 FQNNGV come from the germline V gene. The V and J ends lost 5 bases and 0 bases respectively, with 6 bases between them. The CDR3 extends over 13 amino acids.

This clone came up a few times. This rearrangement joins TRBV7-8 to TRBJ1-2; no clear D. CDR3 length: 15 residues. Trimming left V 6 bases short and J 0 bases short, with 14 bases between. CDR1 SGHVS and CDR2 FQNEAQ come from the germline V gene. CDR3 region: CASSGERIANYGYTF. For the CDR3, the DNA is TGTGCCAGCAGTGGGGAAAGGATCGCTAACTATGGCTACACCTTC.

The rearrangement uses TRBV6-6 and TRBJ2-2; D gene ambiguous. CDR3 size: 11 residues. In germline, CDR1 is MNHNY, CDR2 SVGAGI (reference sequence). V lost 7 bases, J lost 4 bases, and 4 bases lay in between. This CDR3 is CASKSTGELFF. CDR3 in DNA: TGTGCCAGCAAATCCACCGGGGAGCTGTTTTTT.